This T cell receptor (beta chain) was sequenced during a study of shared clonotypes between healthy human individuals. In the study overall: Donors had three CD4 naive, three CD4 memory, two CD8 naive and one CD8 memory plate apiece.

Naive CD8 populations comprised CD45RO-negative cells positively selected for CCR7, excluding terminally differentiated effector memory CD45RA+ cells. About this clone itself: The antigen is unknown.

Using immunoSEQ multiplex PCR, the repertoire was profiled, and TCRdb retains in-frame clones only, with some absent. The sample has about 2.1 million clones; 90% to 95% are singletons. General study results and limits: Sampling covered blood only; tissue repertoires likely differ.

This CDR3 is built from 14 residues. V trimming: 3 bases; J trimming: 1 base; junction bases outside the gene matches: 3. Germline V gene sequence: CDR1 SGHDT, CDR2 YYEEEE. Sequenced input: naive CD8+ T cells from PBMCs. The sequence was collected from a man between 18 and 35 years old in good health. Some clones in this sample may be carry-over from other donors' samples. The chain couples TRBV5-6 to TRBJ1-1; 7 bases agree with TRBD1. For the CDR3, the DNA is TGTGCCAGCAGCTATGACAGGGAGAACACTGAAGCTTTCTTT. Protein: CASSYDRENTEAFF.